This T cell receptor (beta chain) came from a study of blood T cell repertoires in COVID-19. Study-wide context: Material from acute and convalescent COVID-19 was sourced from the United States, Italy and Spain. T cells, B-cell-depleted T cells, or PBMCs provided the cDNA or gDNA that served as material.

V lost 7 bases, J lost 3 bases, and 7 bases stayed unmatched. Germline V gene data show CDR1 as MNHEY and CDR2 as SVGAGI. The CDR3 sequence is 14 residues long. In the original analysis: Amplification from reference gene primers served as the basis for estimated nucleated cell counts. Repertoires were generated with immunoSEQ multiplex PCR, while TCRdb's copy carries only in-frame clones and drops some. The V and J calls and the clone size are those of that table, but D and trimming were determined from the DNA. The table shows just under 350,000 clones, with approximately 91% occurring only once. The receptor's source is a woman in her seventies with COVID-19, enrolled during active disease. Material for sequencing was peripheral blood. The gene calls are TRBV6-5 and TRBJ2-3, with 7 bases fitting TRBD1. The chain's CDR3 is CASTEDRRTDTQYF. The CDR3, as DNA: TGTGCCAGCACGGAGGACAGGAGGACAGATACGCAGTATTTT.